The present T cell receptor beta chain was sequenced within a study of T cell responses to AZD1222 COVID-19 vaccine. Study outcomes and limitations: Along spike, vaccine-associated CD4 TCRs were found throughout, with dominance at 160-218 and 743-854. Unmutated regions of variants are reportedly targeted by nearly half of spike-specific TCRs. Scientists sampled the repertoires only once the peak T cell response had passed.

For this clone: Its specificity is unknown.

Recipients boosted at about 4 weeks or about 12 weeks are pooled. The table came from immunoSEQ multiplex PCR; TCRdb's copy has only in-frame clones and leaves some out. Of approximately 120,000 clones detected, around 87% appear once; the ten largest clones hold roughly 4.4%. Trimming stripped 7 bases from V and 3 bases from J, with 6 bases between. This CDR3 has 10 amino acids. Germline assignment: CDR1 GTSNPN and CDR2 SVGIG (reference sequence). The V call is TRBV30, the J call TRBJ1-1; no clear D. The sequence was collected from an adult who received the AZD1222 COVID-19 vaccine. The sequences come from peripheral blood, collected 28 days after the second AZD1222 dose. Here the CDR3 reads CAYGDTEAFF. The CDR3 DNA follows: TGTGCCTACGGTGACACTGAAGCTTTCTTT.